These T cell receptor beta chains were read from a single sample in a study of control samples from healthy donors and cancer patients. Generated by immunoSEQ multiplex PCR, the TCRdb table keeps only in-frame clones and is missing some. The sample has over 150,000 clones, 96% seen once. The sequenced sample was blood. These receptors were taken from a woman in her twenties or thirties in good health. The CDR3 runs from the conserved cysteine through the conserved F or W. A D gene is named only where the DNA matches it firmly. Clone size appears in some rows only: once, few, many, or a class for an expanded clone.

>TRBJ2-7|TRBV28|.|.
CASTRELTYEQYF
TGTGCCAGCACACGGGAACTCACCTACGAGCAGTACTTC
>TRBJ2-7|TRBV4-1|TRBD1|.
CASSQVQGDYEQYF
TGCGCCAGCAGCCAAGTGCAGGGGGACTACGAGCAGTACTTC
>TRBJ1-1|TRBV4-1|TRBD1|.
CASSQGQGSNTEAFF
TGCGCCAGCAGCCAGGGACAGGGGTCGAACACTGAAGCTTTCTTT
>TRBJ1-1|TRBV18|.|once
CASSPPADGNTEAFF
TGTGCCAGCTCACCACCAGCAGACGGGAACACTGAAGCTTTCTTT
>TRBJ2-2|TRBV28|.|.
CASTEAPNAGELFF
TGTGCCAGCACCGAAGCCCCTAACGCCGGGGAGCTGTTTTTT
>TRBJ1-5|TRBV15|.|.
CATSRDKGHPGRNQPQHF
TGTGCCACCAGCAGAGATAAGGGGCACCCCGGAAGGAATCAGCCCCAGCATTTT
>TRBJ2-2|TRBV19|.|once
CASSIGQGNTGELFF
TGTGCCAGTAGTATTGGGCAGGGGAACACCGGGGAGCTGTTTTTT
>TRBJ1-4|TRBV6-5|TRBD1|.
CASMTGPREKLFF
TGTGCCAGCATGACAGGGCCGCGGGAAAAACTGTTTTTT
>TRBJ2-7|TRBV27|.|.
CASSLRGSVVYEQYF
TGTGCCAGCAGTTTAAGGGGATCTGTCGTGTACGAGCAGTACTTC
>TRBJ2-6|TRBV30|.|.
CAWNRPSGANVLTF
TGTGCCTGGAATAGGCCATCTGGGGCCAACGTCCTGACTTTC
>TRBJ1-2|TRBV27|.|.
CASSFSGNYGYTF
TGTGCCAGCAGTTTTTCCGGAAACTATGGCTACACCTTC
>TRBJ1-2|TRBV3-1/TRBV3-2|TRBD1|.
CASSQESRTGDGYTF
TGTGCCAGCAGCCAAGAATCCCGGACAGGGGATGGCTACACCTTC
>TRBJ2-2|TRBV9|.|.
CASSAGRINTGELFF
TGTGCCAGCAGCGCCGGACGGATCAACACCGGGGAGCTGTTTTTT
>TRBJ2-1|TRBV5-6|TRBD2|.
CASSLLRELCNEQFF
TGTGCCAGCAGCTTGCTGCGGGAGTTATGCAATGAGCAGTTCTTC
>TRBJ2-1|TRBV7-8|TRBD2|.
CASSLGSGGSFDEQFF
TGTGCCAGCAGCTTAGGTAGCGGGGGGTCTTTTGATGAGCAGTTCTTC
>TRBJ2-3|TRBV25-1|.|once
CASSEWWDTGDTQYF
TGTGCCAGCAGTGAATGGTGGGACACGGGAGATACGCAGTATTTT
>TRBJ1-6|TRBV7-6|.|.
CASSLNRVGDSPLHF
TGTGCCAGCAGCTTAAACAGGGTTGGTGATTCACCCCTCCACTTT
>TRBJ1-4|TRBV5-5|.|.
CASRRGGFGEKLFF
TGTGCCAGCAGGCGGGGGGGCTTTGGAGAAAAACTGTTTTTT
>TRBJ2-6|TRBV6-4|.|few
CASSDSGSSGANVLTF
TGTGCCAGCAGTGACTCTGGCAGCTCTGGGGCCAACGTCCTGACTTTC
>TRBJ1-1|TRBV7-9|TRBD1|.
CASSLERRGGASGTEAFF
TGTGCCAGCAGCTTAGAGAGGAGAGGGGGCGCGTCGGGCACTGAAGCTTTCTTT
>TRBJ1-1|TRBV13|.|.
CASSLGEAFF
TGTGCCAGCAGCTTAGGCGAAGCTTTCTTT
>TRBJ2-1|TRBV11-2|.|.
CASSLRYNEQFF
TGTGCCAGCAGCTTGAGGTACAATGAGCAGTTCTTC
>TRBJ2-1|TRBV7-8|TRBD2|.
CASSLGSSGSYVYNEQFF
TGTGCCAGCAGCTTAGGGTCTAGCGGGAGTTATGTCTACAATGAGCAGTTCTTC
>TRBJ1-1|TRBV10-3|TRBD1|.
CAISGNRGEAFF
TGTGCCATCAGTGGGAACAGGGGTGAAGCTTTCTTT
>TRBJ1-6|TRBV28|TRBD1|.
CASSFFGDRVGNSPLHF
TGTGCCAGCAGCTTCTTCGGGGACAGGGTTGGCAATTCACCCCTCCACTTT